These T cell receptor beta chains were read from a single sample in a study of blood T cell repertoires in COVID-19. This table comes from immunoSEQ multiplex PCR, and its TCRdb copy is limited to in-frame clones, with some not included. The sample yields approximately 120,000 clones, over 80% seen once. The sample consisted of peripheral blood. These receptors were collected from a woman aged 60-75 years with acute or convalescent COVID-19. The CDR3 runs from the conserved cysteine through the conserved F or W. Each record gives: D gene, V gene, J gene, clone size, CDR3 protein, CDR3 DNA. A D gene is named only where the DNA matches it firmly. The size of a clone is reported for some rows only, either as once, few or many, or as a class for expanded clones.

TRBD1,TRBV6-2/TRBV6-3,TRBJ1-3,.,CASSGQAVGNTIYF,TGTGCCAGCAGCGGACAGGCCGTTGGAAACACCATATATTTT
.,TRBV2,TRBJ2-1,.,CASKEGGATPRRGEQFF,TGTGCCAGCAAGGAAGGCGGGGCTACCCCCCGTAGGGGTGAGCAGTTCTTC
.,TRBV9,TRBJ2-1,.,CASSVDGAAFNEQFF,TGTGCCAGCAGCGTAGATGGGGCAGCCTTCAATGAGCAGTTCTTC
TRBD1,TRBV28,TRBJ1-4,.,CASSGTGAAEKLFF,TGTGCCAGCAGTGGGACAGGGGCGGCGGAAAAACTGTTTTTT
.,TRBV20-1,TRBJ2-1,few,CSASQGELKQFF,TGCAGTGCTAGTCAGGGTGAATTAAAGCAGTTCTTC
.,TRBV5-1,TRBJ2-7,.,CASSLGGVLFPTEQYF,TGCGCCAGCAGCTTGGGGGGGGTTCTCTTCCCCACCGAGCAGTACTTC
.,TRBV10-3,TRBJ1-5,.,CATWDIAQPQHF,TGTGCCACCTGGGACATCGCTCAGCCCCAGCATTTT
.,TRBV19,TRBJ1-1,.,CASRGPGGTEAFF,TGTGCCAGTAGGGGGCCGGGGGGGACTGAAGCTTTCTTT
.,TRBV9,TRBJ2-5,.,CASSVGPQETQYF,TGTGCCAGCAGCGTAGGTCCACAAGAGACCCAGTACTTC
TRBD1,TRBV6-2/TRBV6-3,TRBJ1-2,once,CASSYSVAGGRGYTF,TGTGCCAGCAGTTACTCGGTCGCAGGGGGGCGCGGCTACACCTTC
TRBD1,TRBV6-5,TRBJ1-2,.,CASSFDLRGQGGYTF,TGTGCCAGCAGTTTCGACCTCAGGGGGCAGGGTGGCTACACCTTC
.,TRBV7-9,TRBJ1-2,once,CASSSQTGSYGYTF,TGTGCCAGCAGCTCTCAGACAGGAAGCTATGGCTACACCTTC
.,TRBV18,TRBJ2-1,.,CASSPLESHEQFF,TGTGCCAGCTCACCACTCGAGAGCCATGAGCAGTTCTTC
.,TRBV6-2/TRBV6-3,TRBJ2-7,.,CASSYWQNYEQYF,TGTGCCAGCAGTTATTGGCAGAACTACGAGCAGTACTTC
.,TRBV23-1,TRBJ2-3,.,CASSQSMEGRNTDTQYF,TGCGCCAGCAGTCAATCGATGGAGGGACGGAACACAGATACGCAGTATTTT
.,TRBV18,TRBJ1-2,.,CASSPEADTYGYTF,TGTGCCAGCTCACCAGAGGCAGATACCTATGGCTACACCTTC
.,TRBV28,TRBJ2-1,.,CASSLTFPSNEQFF,TGTGCCAGCAGTTTAACTTTTCCGAGCAATGAGCAGTTCTTC
.,TRBV5-1,TRBJ1-1,.,CASSWQTPNTEAFF,TGCGCCAGCAGCTGGCAGACACCGAACACTGAAGCTTTCTTT
TRBD1,TRBV5-1,TRBJ1-4,.,CASRGQGITTNEKLFF,TGCGCCAGCAGGGGACAGGGGATCACAACTAATGAAAAACTGTTTTTT
.,TRBV9,TRBJ1-1,.,CASSVDGIQAFF,TGTGCCAGCAGCGTAGACGGGATCCAAGCTTTCTTT
.,TRBV5-4,TRBJ2-5,.,CASSLAIQETQYF,TGTGCCAGCAGCTTGGCTATACAAGAGACCCAGTACTTC
TRBD1,TRBV18,TRBJ1-2,.,CASSPPWDRGNYGYTF,TGTGCCAGCTCACCACCTTGGGACAGGGGGAACTATGGCTACACCTTC
TRBD1,TRBV19,TRBJ1-6,few,CASTPRQGSSPLHF,TGTGCCAGCACTCCTCGACAGGGAAGTTCACCCCTCCACTTT
.,TRBV5-4,TRBJ1-2,.,CASSKGGDDYGYTF,TGTGCCAGCAGTAAAGGGGGGGATGACTATGGCTACACCTTC
.,TRBV28,TRBJ1-5,few,CASRTNRRNQPQHF,TGTGCCAGCAGAACAAACAGACGCAATCAGCCCCAGCATTTT
.,TRBV7-8,TRBJ1-2,.,CASSLALGQNYGYTF,TGTGCCAGCAGCTTAGCGCTTGGGCAGAACTATGGCTACACCTTC
.,TRBV5-3,TRBJ2-7,.,CARSFHSRRGLPYEQYF,TGTGCCAGAAGCTTCCATTCCCGACGAGGGCTTCCTTACGAGCAGTACTTC